The clone carrying this T cell receptor beta chain has at least ten counts. What it binds is not known. Each sorted fraction was over 95% pure. The sample originates from a study of beta chain features in type 1 diabetes. Study conclusions and caveats: Because the template was cDNA, high-expressing cells might be over-represented. Shorter TCRB CDR3s, moderately but significantly so, were found in Type 1 diabetes patients in all four CD4+ subsets.

V shed 7 bases, J shed 3 bases, and the junction held 10 bases outside the gene matches. The germline gives CDR1 SQVTM, CDR2 ANQGSEA. CDR3 size: 14 residues. Of the isolated RNA, all was reverse transcribed, and so the sequenced material was expressed TCRB transcripts. Method: immunoSEQ multiplex PCR; TCRdb's copy keeps in-frame clones and lacks some. The sample consists of 120,000 to 150,000 clones, 10% to 15% of them appearing once. The genes are TRBV29-1 and TRBJ2-3, with 7 bases aligning to TRBD2. The clonotype originates from a man between 18 and 35 years old with type 1 diabetes. Sequencing was performed on central memory CD4+ T cells from blood. The CDR3 DNA reads TGCAGCGCAACGGCGGGGGAGCTTACAGATACGCAGTATTTT. It translates to CSATAGELTDTQYF.